Listed below are T cell receptor beta chains from one sample, sequenced in a study of radiation and T cells in renal cell carcinoma. This table comes from immunoSEQ multiplex PCR, and its TCRdb copy is limited to in-frame clones, with some not included. The sample shows over 90,000 clones, roughly 82% of them seen only once. This sample comprised blood, obtained from a patient whose treatment included radiotherapy and nephrectomy. Source of these receptors: a man in his sixties with renal cell carcinoma. CDR3s include the opening cysteine and the closing phenylalanine or tryptophan. The D gene is left open where the match is weak. Clone size appears in some rows only: once, few, many, or a class for an expanded clone.

J: TRBJ2-7; size: NA; V: TRBV27; D: TRBD2; CDR3: CASRMTSGSPNEQYF; DNA: TGTGCCAGCAGGATGACTAGCGGGAGCCCAAACGAGCAGTACTTC
J: TRBJ2-1; size: NA; V: TRBV7-9; D: NA; CDR3: CASSLQSYNEQFF; DNA: TGTGCCAGCAGCTTACAGTCCTACAATGAGCAGTTCTTC
J: TRBJ1-5; size: NA; V: TRBV5-1; D: NA; CDR3: CASSLDRSNQPQHF; DNA: TGCGCCAGCAGCTTGGACAGATCCAATCAGCCCCAGCATTTT
J: TRBJ2-2; size: NA; V: TRBV5-1; D: NA; CDR3: CATSNLGLETNTGELFF; DNA: TGCGCCACCAGTAACCTAGGATTGGAGACGAACACCGGGGAGCTGTTTTTT
J: TRBJ2-7; size: NA; V: TRBV10-3; D: NA; CDR3: CAITSTGTSYEQYF; DNA: TGTGCCATCACGTCGACCGGGACCTCCTACGAGCAGTACTTC
J: TRBJ1-4; size: once; V: TRBV27; D: NA; CDR3: CASKIQGPNEKLFF; DNA: TGTGCCAGCAAAATACAGGGTCCTAATGAAAAACTGTTTTTT
J: TRBJ1-3; size: NA; V: TRBV28; D: TRBD1; CDR3: CASREGTAYGNTIYF; DNA: TGTGCCAGCAGGGAAGGGACAGCTTACGGAAACACCATATATTTT
J: TRBJ2-6; size: NA; V: TRBV7-2; D: NA; CDR3: CASSLSRFSGANVLTF; DNA: TGTGCCAGCAGCCTATCGAGATTCTCTGGGGCCAACGTCCTGACTTTC
J: TRBJ1-2; size: NA; V: TRBV30; D: NA; CDR3: CAGRQRYFRRPYGYTF; DNA: TGTGCCGGTAGACAGAGATACTTCCGCCGCCCTTATGGCTACACCTTC
J: TRBJ1-5; size: NA; V: TRBV27; D: NA; CDR3: CASSLYPSNQPQHF; DNA: TGTGCCAGCAGTTTATATCCCAGCAATCAGCCCCAGCATTTT
J: TRBJ2-7; size: NA; V: TRBV6-1; D: TRBD2; CDR3: CASRGTIPYEQYF; DNA: TGTGCCAGCAGGGGGACTATCCCCTACGAGCAGTACTTC
J: TRBJ2-2; size: NA; V: TRBV14; D: NA; CDR3: CASSQGLYTGELFF; DNA: TGTGCCAGCAGCCAAGGGCTTTACACCGGGGAGCTGTTTTTT
J: TRBJ1-1; size: once; V: TRBV4-3; D: NA; CDR3: CASSQDPRATEAFF; DNA: TGCGCCAGCAGCCAAGACCCCCGGGCGACTGAAGCTTTCTTT
J: TRBJ2-7; size: once; V: TRBV21-1; D: NA; CDR3: CASSKGKGGTYEQYF; DNA: TGTGCCAGCAGCAAAGGGAAGGGCGGCACCTACGAGCAGTACTTC
J: TRBJ2-7; size: NA; V: TRBV11-3; D: TRBD1; CDR3: CASSLDRDEQYF; DNA: TGTGCCAGCAGCCTCGACAGGGACGAGCAGTACTTC
J: TRBJ1-2; size: NA; V: TRBV28; D: NA; CDR3: CASSLTGLGYGYTF; DNA: TGTGCCAGCAGTTTAACGGGGCTTGGCTATGGCTACACCTTC
J: TRBJ1-1; size: few; V: TRBV2; D: TRBD1; CDR3: CASSLRAAGTGDTEAFF; DNA: TGTGCCAGCAGTCTTCGAGCGGCAGGGACAGGAGACACTGAAGCTTTCTTT
J: TRBJ2-7; size: NA; V: TRBV30; D: TRBD2; CDR3: CAWSSGRNEQYF; DNA: TGTGCCTGGAGCAGCGGGAGGAACGAGCAGTACTTC
J: TRBJ2-3; size: few; V: TRBV12-5; D: NA; CDR3: CASGLGTGTDTQYF; DNA: TGTGCTAGTGGTTTGGGGACAGGCACAGATACGCAGTATTTT
J: TRBJ1-1; size: NA; V: TRBV30; D: NA; CDR3: CASPGTNTEAFF; DNA: TGTGCCTCCCCCGGGACGAACACTGAAGCTTTCTTT
J: TRBJ2-5; size: NA; V: TRBV18; D: NA; CDR3: CASSPQSNQETQYF; DNA: TGTGCCAGCTCACCACAGTCAAACCAAGAGACCCAGTACTTC
J: TRBJ2-1; size: NA; V: TRBV28; D: NA; CDR3: CASAGYNEQFF; DNA: TGTGCCAGCGCGGGGTACAATGAGCAGTTCTTC
J: TRBJ2-2; size: NA; V: TRBV19; D: TRBD2; CDR3: CASSSISGSFGGELFF; DNA: TGTGCCAGTAGTTCGATTAGCGGGAGTTTTGGAGGGGAGCTGTTTTTT
J: TRBJ2-7; size: NA; V: TRBV4-2; D: TRBD1; CDR3: CASSPGPGDRYEQYF; DNA: TGTGCCAGCAGCCCCGGACCGGGGGACAGGTACGAGCAGTACTTC
J: TRBJ2-7; size: NA; V: TRBV27; D: TRBD2; CDR3: CASSRGDEQYF; DNA: TGTGCCAGCAGTCGGGGGGACGAGCAGTACTTC
J: TRBJ2-4; size: NA; V: TRBV11-2; D: NA; CDR3: CASSSLGAGNIQYF; DNA: TGTGCCAGCAGCTCATTGGGAGCTGGGAACATTCAGTACTTC
J: TRBJ2-2; size: NA; V: TRBV9; D: TRBD2; CDR3: CASRATSGSTGELFF; DNA: TGTGCCAGCAGAGCGACTAGCGGGTCCACCGGGGAGCTGTTTTTT
J: TRBJ1-4; size: NA; V: TRBV5-1; D: NA; CDR3: CASSRSTQPTNEKLFF; DNA: TGCGCCAGCAGCCGTTCGACACAACCAACTAATGAAAAACTGTTTTTT
J: TRBJ2-3; size: NA; V: TRBV7-9; D: NA; CDR3: CASSPPTQTSRGDTQYF; DNA: TGTGCCAGCAGCCCCCCAACCCAGACTAGTCGCGGGGATACGCAGTATTTT
J: TRBJ1-2; size: NA; V: TRBV18; D: NA; CDR3: CASSPDSYGYTF; DNA: TGTGCCAGCTCACCGGACAGCTATGGCTACACCTTC
J: TRBJ2-3; size: NA; V: TRBV11-2; D: NA; CDR3: CASSLVADLRTDTQYF; DNA: TGTGCCAGCAGCTTAGTTGCTGACTTACGCACAGATACGCAGTATTTT
J: TRBJ1-2; size: NA; V: TRBV29-1; D: NA; CDR3: CSVELPGRSYGYTF; DNA: TGCAGCGTTGAACTTCCAGGGAGGTCCTATGGCTACACCTTC
J: TRBJ2-3; size: NA; V: TRBV4-1; D: TRBD2; CDR3: CASSQKGLADHTDTQYF; DNA: TGCGCCAGCAGCCAGAAGGGACTAGCGGACCACACAGATACGCAGTATTTT
J: TRBJ1-5; size: once; V: TRBV27; D: NA; CDR3: CASSLAGFNQPQHF; DNA: TGTGCCAGCAGTTTGGCCGGGTTCAATCAGCCCCAGCATTTT
J: TRBJ2-2; size: NA; V: TRBV7-3; D: TRBD1; CDR3: CASSLTGTANTGELFF; DNA: TGTGCCAGCAGCCTAACAGGGACAGCGAACACCGGGGAGCTGTTTTTT
J: TRBJ2-7; size: NA; V: TRBV27; D: NA; CDR3: CASSLVHSPPHEQYF; DNA: TGTGCCAGCAGTTTAGTGCACAGTCCCCCCCACGAGCAGTACTTC
J: TRBJ1-4; size: NA; V: TRBV30; D: TRBD1; CDR3: CAWSVTGQGLRSEKLFF; DNA: TGTGCCTGGAGTGTCACCGGACAGGGCTTAAGGAGTGAAAAACTGTTTTTT
J: TRBJ2-3; size: NA; V: TRBV9; D: TRBD2; CDR3: CASSVDAGGPSADTQYF; DNA: TGTGCCAGCAGCGTAGACGCGGGAGGGCCATCCGCAGATACGCAGTATTTT
J: TRBJ2-5; size: NA; V: TRBV11-3; D: TRBD1; CDR3: CASSQGQARETQYF; DNA: TGTGCCAGCAGCCAGGGACAGGCGAGGGAGACCCAGTACTTC
J: TRBJ1-1; size: NA; V: TRBV4-1; D: NA; CDR3: CASSQEGTNLNTEAFF; DNA: TGCGCCAGCAGCCAAGAAGGGACGAACTTGAACACTGAAGCTTTCTTT
J: TRBJ2-7; size: NA; V: TRBV5-1; D: TRBD2; CDR3: CASSLGTSGSHEQYF; DNA: TGCGCCAGCAGCTTGGGAACTAGCGGGTCCCACGAGCAGTACTTC
J: TRBJ2-7; size: NA; V: TRBV5-6; D: NA; CDR3: CASSSRTGYEQYF; DNA: TGTGCCAGCAGCTCCCGGACGGGGTACGAGCAGTACTTC
J: TRBJ2-2; size: NA; V: TRBV7-9; D: NA; CDR3: CASSLVGDTGELFF; DNA: TGTGCCAGCAGCTTAGTTGGAGACACCGGGGAGCTGTTTTTT
J: TRBJ1-2; size: NA; V: TRBV27; D: NA; CDR3: CASSFGKLGYGYTF; DNA: TGTGCCAGCAGTTTCGGAAAGTTGGGTTACGGCTACACCTTC
J: TRBJ1-6; size: NA; V: TRBV5-1; D: NA; CDR3: CASSLGQFGGSPLHF; DNA: TGCGCCAGCAGCTTGGGGCAATTCGGCGGTTCACCCCTCCACTTT
J: TRBJ2-7; size: NA; V: TRBV5-4; D: TRBD1; CDR3: CASSFWGQGHYEQYF; DNA: TGTGCCAGCAGCTTTTGGGGACAGGGTCACTACGAGCAGTACTTC
J: TRBJ2-5; size: NA; V: TRBV9; D: NA; CDR3: CASSERGGPLQETQYF; DNA: TGTGCCAGCAGCGAAAGGGGGGGGCCCCTCCAAGAGACCCAGTACTTC